These T cell receptor beta chains were read from a single sample in a study of spatial heterogeneity in lung cancer. One entry per CDR3 protein, called by TCRdb with MiXCR from the 5' RACE reads. The sample has over 85,000 distinct CDR3 sequences, less than 20% seen once. The material sequenced was PBMCs, taken at follow-up. These receptors all come from a male donor with early-stage non-small cell lung cancer. The CDR3 runs from the conserved cysteine through the conserved F or W. The order of the fields is CDR3 length, J gene, clone size, D gene, V gene, CDR3 DNA, CDR3 protein. A D gene is named only where the DNA matches it firmly. Some rows mark clone size as missing; the rest say once, few, many or name a class of expanded clone.

length: 15
J: TRBJ2-1
size: NA
D: NA
V: TRBV7-6
DNA: TGTGCCAGCAGCTTGGAGGGGGACCGATACAATGAGCAGTTCTTC
CDR3: CASSLEGDRYNEQFF

length: 14
J: TRBJ2-3
size: many
D: NA
V: TRBV2
DNA: TGTGCCAGCATGAGGGGCCAAGACCCAGATACGCAGTATTTT
CDR3: CASMRGQDPDTQYF

length: 12
J: TRBJ1-2
size: NA
D: NA
V: TRBV18
DNA: TGTGCCAGCTCATCGGACAGCTTTGGCTACACCTTC
CDR3: CASSSDSFGYTF

length: 15
J: TRBJ1-3
size: few
D: NA
V: TRBV12-3/TRBV12-4
DNA: TGTGCCAGCAGTCCCCAAACTTACTCTGGAAACACCATATATTTT
CDR3: CASSPQTYSGNTIYF

length: 12
J: TRBJ1-1
size: few
D: NA
V: TRBV3-1
DNA: TGTGCCAGCAGCCCGGGGAGGACTGAAGCTTTCTTT
CDR3: CASSPGRTEAFF

length: 13
J: TRBJ2-5
size: NA
D: NA
V: TRBV7-2
DNA: TGTGCCAGCAGCTTCCGACAGGCGGAGACCCAGTACTTC
CDR3: CASSFRQAETQYF

length: 15
J: TRBJ2-7
size: many
D: TRBD1
V: TRBV6-6
DNA: TGTGCCAGCAGTTACCAGGACAGGGCCTCCTACGAGCAGTACTTC
CDR3: CASSYQDRASYEQYF

length: 15
J: TRBJ2-7
size: many
D: NA
V: TRBV7-2
DNA: TGTGCCAGCAGCTTAGATGGCGGGGGCCTCTACGAGCAGTACTTC
CDR3: CASSLDGGGLYEQYF

length: 16
J: TRBJ2-5
size: NA
D: NA
V: TRBV10-2
DNA: TGCGCCAGCAGTGGGTCCCGGGACACCGGAGAGGAGACCCAGTACTTC
CDR3: CASSGSRDTGEETQYF

length: 15
J: TRBJ2-7
size: NA
D: TRBD2
V: TRBV20-1
DNA: TGCAGTGCTACGGGGCTAGCGGGTCTCCATAACGAGCAGTACTTC
CDR3: CSATGLAGLHNEQYF

length: 12
J: TRBJ2-7
size: NA
D: NA
V: TRBV10-3
DNA: TGTGCCATCAGTCAACAGGCCTACGAGCAGTACTTC
CDR3: CAISQQAYEQYF

length: 16
J: TRBJ2-1
size: NA
D: TRBD2
V: TRBV11-3
DNA: TGTGCCAGCAGCTTAGATCGTGGCGGGAGCTACAATGAGCAGTTCTTC
CDR3: CASSLDRGGSYNEQFF

length: 13
J: TRBJ2-1
size: few
D: NA
V: TRBV5-1
DNA: TGCGCCAGCAGCGATCCACCGTACAATGAGCAGTTCTTC
CDR3: CASSDPPYNEQFF

length: 15
J: TRBJ2-7
size: NA
D: TRBD2
V: TRBV6-5
DNA: TGTGCCAGCAGCTATGGACTAGCGGGAGTGGGCGAGCAGTACTTC
CDR3: CASSYGLAGVGEQYF

length: 14
J: TRBJ2-7
size: few
D: NA
V: TRBV20-1
DNA: TGCAGTGCCAGAAGAGGTGTACCTTCTTACGAGCAGTACTTC
CDR3: CSARRGVPSYEQYF

length: 15
J: TRBJ2-1
size: NA
D: TRBD2
V: TRBV20-1
DNA: TGCAGTGCTAGACTTAGCGGGAGGACCTACAATGAGCAGTTCTTC
CDR3: CSARLSGRTYNEQFF

length: 15
J: TRBJ2-3
size: once
D: NA
V: TRBV19
DNA: TGTGCCAGAAGCTACCGGGACGGAGGCACAGATACGCAGTATTTT
CDR3: CARSYRDGGTDTQYF

length: 15
J: TRBJ1-2
size: few
D: NA
V: TRBV6-2/TRBV6-3
DNA: TGTGCCAGCAGTTCCTTCGGGACGGAAACCTATGGCTACACCTTC
CDR3: CASSSFGTETYGYTF

length: 14
J: TRBJ2-1
size: NA
D: TRBD2
V: TRBV3-1
DNA: TGTGCCAGCAGCCAGTCCGGACTAGCAAATGAGCAGTTCTTC
CDR3: CASSQSGLANEQFF

length: 13
J: TRBJ2-7
size: many
D: NA
V: TRBV29-1
DNA: TGCAGCATCCCAGGAGGGTCCTCCTACGAGCAGTACTTC
CDR3: CSIPGGSSYEQYF

length: 14
J: TRBJ2-4
size: many
D: NA
V: TRBV24-1
DNA: TGTGCCACCAGTGACAGGGAAACCAAAAACATTCAGTACTTC
CDR3: CATSDRETKNIQYF

length: 14
J: TRBJ2-1
size: few
D: NA
V: TRBV7-8
DNA: TGTGCCAGCAGCTTACGTGACATACTACGAGAGCAGTTCTTC
CDR3: CASSLRDILREQFF

length: 17
J: TRBJ2-1
size: NA
D: TRBD1
V: TRBV5-1
DNA: TGCGCCAGCAGCTCCGTCCAAGGACAGGGGGCTCTCTATGAGCAGTTCTTC
CDR3: CASSSVQGQGALYEQFF

length: 16
J: TRBJ1-5
size: many
D: NA
V: TRBV6-1
DNA: TGTGCCAGCAGTGAAAGGCCAGGGGTCGGGGATCAGCCCCAGCATTTT
CDR3: CASSERPGVGDQPQHF

length: 14
J: TRBJ1-1
size: NA
D: TRBD1
V: TRBV29-1
DNA: TGCAGCGTTGAAAGGACAGGGGGGAACACTGAAGCTTTCTTT
CDR3: CSVERTGGNTEAFF

length: 14
J: TRBJ2-3
size: NA
D: TRBD2
V: TRBV6-6
DNA: TGTGCCAGCAGAATTAGCGGGAGGCCAGATACGCAGTATTTT
CDR3: CASRISGRPDTQYF

length: 15
J: TRBJ2-3
size: few
D: TRBD1
V: TRBV30
DNA: TGTGCCTGGAGTAGTACAGGGGCCAGCACAGATACGCAGTATTTT
CDR3: CAWSSTGASTDTQYF

length: 14
J: TRBJ1-2
size: few
D: NA
V: TRBV10-3
DNA: TGTGCCATCACCAAACAAGGGGCTATCGATGGCTACACCTTC
CDR3: CAITKQGAIDGYTF

length: 13
J: TRBJ1-5
size: few
D: NA
V: TRBV2
DNA: TGTGCCAGCAGTGAAATGGGCGGGCAGCCCCAGCATTTT
CDR3: CASSEMGGQPQHF

length: 14
J: TRBJ2-1
size: NA
D: TRBD1
V: TRBV20-1
DNA: TGCAGTGCTAGGGACAGGGGGTCCTACAATGAGCAGTTCTTC
CDR3: CSARDRGSYNEQFF

length: 14
J: TRBJ1-6
size: NA
D: TRBD1
V: TRBV6-5
DNA: TGTGCCAGCAGTTATGCAGGGGGCCTCTCACCCCTCCACTTT
CDR3: CASSYAGGLSPLHF

length: 13
J: TRBJ1-1
size: once
D: NA
V: TRBV30
DNA: TGTGCCTGGAGAGGTAGCGCGAACACTGAAGCTTTCTTT
CDR3: CAWRGSANTEAFF

length: 11
J: TRBJ2-1
size: NA
D: NA
V: TRBV29-1
DNA: TGCAGCGTTCCAGGTACCAATGAGCAGTTCTTC
CDR3: CSVPGTNEQFF

length: 13
J: TRBJ1-2
size: NA
D: NA
V: TRBV2
DNA: TGTGCCAGCAGTGTGCAGGGGAAATATGGCTACACCTTC
CDR3: CASSVQGKYGYTF

length: 14
J: TRBJ1-6
size: many
D: NA
V: TRBV15
DNA: TGTGCCACCAGCTCGACACCAAGGAATTCACCCCTCCACTTT
CDR3: CATSSTPRNSPLHF